This T cell receptor (beta chain) was profiled in a study of T-cell memory formation after mild COVID-19. Study-level information: Largely, TCR clusters stayed within a single donor.

Study-level points and caveats: Later expanders leaned CD4+, whereas day 15 to 85 contracting clones were balanced CD4/CD8. Researchers report contracting CD4+ clones mostly in CM and EM, with CD8+ clones in EMRA. The finding that pre-infection memory included some responding clones suggested that cross-reactive memory joined.

TCRdb reprocessed the 5' RACE reads with MiXCR, giving one entry per CDR3 protein. The data show 200,000 to 250,000 distinct CDR3 sequences, with 9.5% to 10% seen just once and roughly 4% held by the top ten. There are a few counts of this clonotype. Its antigen is still unknown. Germline V gene data show CDR1 as SQVTM and CDR2 as ANQGSEA. V lost 4 bases and J 4 bases, leaving 9 bases between the germline ends. This CDR3 is 12 amino acids long. The source material was PBMCs or a T cell subset sorted from them (not recorded which). This TCR came from a man younger than 30 who had mild COVID-19 (a few samples of this study predate the infection). Cell type and time point are not known. The chain couples TRBV29-1 to TRBJ2-3; TRBD2 is a possible D gene (6 bases). The CDR3 region has the DNA TGCAGCGTTGGACTAGTCGCAGATACGCAGTATTTT. Translation: CSVGLVADTQYF.